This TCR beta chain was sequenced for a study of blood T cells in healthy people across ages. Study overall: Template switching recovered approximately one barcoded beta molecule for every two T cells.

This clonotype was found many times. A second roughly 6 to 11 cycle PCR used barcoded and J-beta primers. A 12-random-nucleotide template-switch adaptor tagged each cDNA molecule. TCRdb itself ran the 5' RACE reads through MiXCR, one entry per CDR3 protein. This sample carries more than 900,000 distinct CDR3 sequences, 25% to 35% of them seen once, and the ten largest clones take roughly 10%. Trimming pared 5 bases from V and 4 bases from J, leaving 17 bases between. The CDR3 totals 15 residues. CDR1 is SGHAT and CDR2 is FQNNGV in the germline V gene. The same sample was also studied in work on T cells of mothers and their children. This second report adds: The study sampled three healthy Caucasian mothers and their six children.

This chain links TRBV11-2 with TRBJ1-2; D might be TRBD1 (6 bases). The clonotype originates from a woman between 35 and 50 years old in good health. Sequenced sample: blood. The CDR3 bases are TGTGCCAGCAGCATACAGGGAAACGATATCTATGGCTACACCTTC. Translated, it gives CASSIQGNDIYGYTF.